This passage covers 15 T cell receptor beta chains from one sample sequenced in a study of memory CD4+ T cells and cytomegalovirus serostatus. Sequencing used immunoSEQ multiplex PCR; TCRdb keeps in-frame clones, though not all of them. This repertoire shows tens of thousands of clones, roughly 82% found once; its top ten account for around 0.43%. Single viable CD3+CD4+CD8-CD45RO+ cells were sorted as the memory CD4+ T cells. Sequenced sample: memory CD4+ T cells from blood. The source is an adult in good health and CMV-seronegative.

The rearrangement uses TRBV20-1 and TRBJ2-5, with D unclear. Trimming left V 6 bases short and J 1 base short, with 3 bases between. The CDR3 covers 10 residues. Germline loops: CDR1 DFQATT, CDR2 SNEGSKA (reference sequence). CDR3 sequence reads: CSAVQETQYF. The CDR3 region has the DNA TGCAGTGCCGTCCAAGAGACCCAGTACTTC.

The chain carries TRBV4-3 and TRBJ2-5; D is perhaps TRBD2 (5 bases). The CDR3 runs 14 residues. CDR1 is LGHNA, CDR2 YSLEER, per germline. Between the trimmed V and J ends, which lost 4 bases and 7 bases, there was a span of 16 bases. The DNA of the CDR3 is TGCGCCAGCAGCCGCGGACTGGGAAGAGCGACCCAGTACTTC. The encoded protein is CASSRGLGRATQYF.

This chain joins TRBV7-2 and TRBJ2-1; D not resolved. The CDR3 covers 14 residues. V lost 2 bases to trimming and J lost 5 bases, with 10 bases between them. Per the germline V gene, CDR1 is SGHTA and CDR2 is FQGNSA. The CDR3 sequence: CASSLSKGNNEQFF. The DNA for the CDR3 is TGTGCCAGCAGCTTAAGTAAGGGAAACAATGAGCAGTTCTTC.

The rearrangement joins TRBV4-3 to TRBJ1-2, with 7 bases identical to TRBD1. Germline V CDR1 and CDR2: LGHNA, YSLEER. Trimming cost V 5 bases and J 6 bases; bases outside gene matches: 3. The CDR3 is made up of 12 amino acids. The CDR3 here is CASSDRDHGYTF. The CDR3 DNA is TGCGCCAGCAGCGACAGGGACCATGGCTACACCTTC.

The V and J genes are TRBV28 and TRBJ2-3; D call uncertain. The V and J ends lost 1 base and 5 bases respectively, with 13 bases between them. Germline loops: CDR1 MDHEN, CDR2 SYDVKM. This CDR3 region has 15 residues. CDR3 protein: CASSLLGHVRDTQYF. CDR3 bases: TGTGCCAGCAGTTTATTGGGCCATGTCAGAGATACGCAGTATTTT.

The chain is built from TRBV29-1 and TRBJ2-5; 9 bases line up with TRBD2. This CDR3 is built from 14 residues. V lost 5 bases to trimming and J lost 5 bases; unmatched junction nucleotides: 9. Germline-derived CDR1 and CDR2 are SQVTM and ANQGSEA. In DNA, the CDR3 is TGCAGCGTTCCCGCGGGGGGGCAGGCCGAGACCCAGTACTTC. Translation gives CSVPAGGQAETQYF.

The chain joins TRBV19 to TRBJ2-7; 8 bases agree with TRBD1. This CDR3 spans 14 amino acids. Trimming removed 1 base from V and 3 bases from J; junction bases left unmatched: 2. Germline CDR1 and CDR2: LNHDA and SQIVND (reference sequence). The DNA of the CDR3 is TGTGCCAGTAGTATAGGGACAGGGAGCTACGAGCAGTACTTC. It specifies CASSIGTGSYEQYF.

The chain couples TRBV6-1 to TRBJ1-5; tentative D call: TRBD1 (6 bases). The CDR3 spans 17 residues. Per germline, CDR1 MNHNS and CDR2 SASEGT. The V and J ends lost 3 bases and 6 bases respectively, with 21 bases between them. DNA of the CDR3: TGTGCCAGCAGTGAGGACGCGGCGGGGGGCACGGGTCAGCCCCAGCATTTT. Translating it yields CASSEDAAGGTGQPQHF.

The chain joins TRBV5-4 to TRBJ1-1, with a possible D match to TRBD1 (5 bases). V shed 4 bases and J shed 0 bases, with 13 bases lying between them. The germline V gene has CDR1 SGHNT and CDR2 YYREEE (reference sequence). This CDR3 spans 15 amino acids. The CDR3 nucleotides are TGTGCCAGCAGCACCGGACGGGGGATGAACACTGAAGCTTTCTTT. Its translation: CASSTGRGMNTEAFF.

The V call is TRBV5-1, the J call TRBJ2-5; 8 bases align to TRBD1. V lost 6 bases to trimming and J lost 5 bases; unmatched junction nucleotides: 6. The CDR3 totals 13 residues. Germline values: CDR1 SGHRS, CDR2 YFSETQ. The CDR3 nucleotides read TGCGCCAGCACCCGGGACAGGTTGGAGACCCAGTACTTC. This gives the protein CASTRDRLETQYF.

The chain uses TRBV7-2 and TRBJ2-3, with TRBD2 as a possible D gene (6 bases). Germline V CDR1 and CDR2: SGHTA, FQGNSA. Trimming took 7 bases from V and 7 from J, leaving 12 bases between them. The CDR3 contains 12 residues. This CDR3 is CASTPSENTQYF. CDR3 nucleotide sequence: TGTGCCAGCACCCCTAGCGAAAATACGCAGTATTTT.

The chain has TRBV7-9 and TRBJ1-6; TRBD1 might be the D (6 bases). The V gene lost 5 bases and the J gene lost 1 base, with 9 bases spanning the gap. Germline V gene lookup returns CDR1 SEHNR and CDR2 FQNEAQ (reference sequence). The CDR3 has 15 amino acids. The CDR3 sequence is CASSQGGSYNSPLHF. The CDR3 DNA reads as TGTGCCAGCAGCCAAGGGGGATCCTATAATTCACCCCTCCACTTT.

This clone has only one observation. V is TRBV19 and J is TRBJ2-7, with TRBD1 matching 7 bases. Germline V lookup: CDR1 LNHDA, CDR2 SQIVND (reference sequence). The CDR3 is 11 amino acids. V trimming: 4 bases; J trimming: 6 bases; junction bases outside the gene matches: 0. The CDR3, as DNA: TGTGCCAGTAGTACAGGGGGCGAGCAGTACTTC. Its translation: CASSTGGEQYF.

This clone has a handful of counts. J is TRBJ1-4 and V is TRBV19, with D maybe TRBD1 (6 bases). With 5 bases removed from V and 13 bases from J, the gap between germline ends came to 23 bases. This CDR3 spans 15 amino acids. CDR1 LNHDA and CDR2 SQIVND come from the germline V gene (reference sequence). The CDR3 DNA reads TGTGCCAGTAGTCCCCTCCTGACCTCGGGGGGGGCACTGTTTTTT. This codes for CASSPLLTSGGALFF. The variable domain in full, completed from reference TRBV19 and TRBJ1-4, reads DGGITQSPKYLFRKEGQNVTLSCEQNLNHDAMYWYRQDPGQGLRLIYYSQIVNDFQKGDIAEGYSVSREKKESFPLTVTSAQKNPTAFYLCASSPLLTSGGALFFGSGTQLSVL.

The chain recombines TRBV4-2 with TRBJ2-1; no clear D gene. This CDR3 has 11 residues. CDR1 and CDR2 from the germline V gene are LGHNA and YNFKEQ. Deletions cut 0 bases from V and 10 bases from J, with 4 bases between. The CDR3 protein is CASSQDREQFF. CDR3 in DNA: TGTGCCAGCAGCCAAGATCGCGAGCAGTTCTTC.